The rows below give T cell receptor beta chains drawn from one sample of a study of T cells after yellow fever vaccination. TCRdb fed the 5' RACE reads into MiXCR, producing one record per CDR3 protein. The sample shows under 200,000 distinct CDR3 sequences, more than 9.5% of them seen only once. This material consisted of CD8+ T cells sorted from PBMCs, taken 15 days after the yellow fever booster vaccination. These receptors came from a man between 18 and 29 years old who received the YFV17D yellow fever vaccine. Both conserved end residues are part of each CDR3. A D gene is named only where the DNA matches it firmly. Clone size is not always given. Where it is, it says once, few, many or a class for expanded clones.

D gene: TRBD2
clone size: .
CDR3 length: 16
J gene: TRBJ2-5
V gene: TRBV4-3
CDR3 protein: CASSQLASGDQETQYF
CDR3 DNA: TGCGCCAGCAGCCAACTTGCTAGCGGGGATCAAGAGACCCAGTACTTC

D gene: .
clone size: many
CDR3 length: 14
J gene: TRBJ1-5
V gene: TRBV15
CDR3 protein: CATSRAGEYQPQHF
CDR3 DNA: TGTGCCACCAGCAGAGCAGGGGAGTATCAGCCCCAGCATTTT

D gene: .
clone size: few
CDR3 length: 14
J gene: TRBJ2-7
V gene: TRBV5-1
CDR3 protein: CASSEGGGPYEQYF
CDR3 DNA: TGCGCCAGCAGCGAAGGCGGGGGCCCCTACGAGCAGTACTTC

D gene: .
clone size: .
CDR3 length: 16
J gene: TRBJ1-6
V gene: TRBV7-2
CDR3 protein: CASSLDKGPYNSPLHF
CDR3 DNA: TGTGCCAGCAGCTTAGATAAGGGACCTTATAATTCACCCCTCCACTTT

D gene: .
clone size: many
CDR3 length: 16
J gene: TRBJ2-3
V gene: TRBV4-3
CDR3 protein: CASSQDIGRATDTQYF
CDR3 DNA: TGCGCCAGCAGCCAAGATATCGGCAGGGCCACAGATACGCAGTATTTT

D gene: .
clone size: .
CDR3 length: 16
J gene: TRBJ2-3
V gene: TRBV5-1
CDR3 protein: CASSLATGSLTDTQYF
CDR3 DNA: TGCGCCAGCAGCTTGGCCACAGGGTCGCTAACAGATACGCAGTATTTT

D gene: TRBD2
clone size: .
CDR3 length: 15
J gene: TRBJ2-3
V gene: TRBV7-9
CDR3 protein: CASSSSGGPPDTQYF
CDR3 DNA: TGTGCCAGCAGCTCAAGCGGGGGGCCCCCAGATACGCAGTATTTT

D gene: .
clone size: many
CDR3 length: 12
J gene: TRBJ2-1
V gene: TRBV12-3/TRBV12-4
CDR3 protein: CASSSSHNEQFF
CDR3 DNA: TGTGCCAGCAGTTCCAGCCACAATGAGCAGTTCTTC

D gene: .
clone size: many
CDR3 length: 13
J gene: TRBJ1-1
V gene: TRBV4-1
CDR3 protein: CASSPGENTEAFF
CDR3 DNA: TGCGCCAGCAGCCCAGGGGAGAACACTGAAGCTTTCTTT

D gene: .
clone size: .
CDR3 length: 10
J gene: TRBJ1-5
V gene: TRBV25-1
CDR3 protein: CACWGQPQHF
CDR3 DNA: TGTGCCTGTTGGGGGCAGCCCCAGCATTTT

D gene: TRBD1
clone size: few
CDR3 length: 16
J gene: TRBJ2-1
V gene: TRBV20-1
CDR3 protein: CSARVVGDRGGNEQFF
CDR3 DNA: TGCAGTGCTAGAGTCGTAGGGGACAGGGGGGGCAATGAGCAGTTCTTC

D gene: .
clone size: once
CDR3 length: 15
J gene: TRBJ2-2
V gene: TRBV6-2/TRBV6-3
CDR3 protein: CASSPREGETGELFF
CDR3 DNA: TGTGCCAGCAGCCCAAGAGAGGGTGAGACCGGGGAGCTGTTTTTT

D gene: .
clone size: .
CDR3 length: 18
J gene: TRBJ2-1
V gene: TRBV4-2
CDR3 protein: CASSQEVGGRGTYNEQFF
CDR3 DNA: TGTGCCAGCAGCCAAGAAGTAGGGGGTCGGGGAACCTACAATGAGCAGTTCTTC

D gene: .
clone size: .
CDR3 length: 12
J gene: TRBJ2-3
V gene: TRBV24-1
CDR3 protein: CATAAGRDTQYF
CDR3 DNA: TGTGCCACCGCGGCAGGGAGAGATACGCAGTATTTT

D gene: TRBD1
clone size: .
CDR3 length: 14
J gene: TRBJ2-5
V gene: TRBV7-7
CDR3 protein: CASSLGTGVETQYF
CDR3 DNA: TGTGCCAGCAGCTTGGGGACAGGGGTGGAGACCCAGTACTTC

D gene: .
clone size: .
CDR3 length: 20
J gene: TRBJ2-3
V gene: TRBV4-3
CDR3 protein: CASSQAAYGLRVGGTDTQYF
CDR3 DNA: TGCGCCAGCAGCCAAGCCGCGTATGGCCTGAGGGTCGGGGGCACAGATACGCAGTATTTT

D gene: .
clone size: .
CDR3 length: 12
J gene: TRBJ2-3
V gene: TRBV12-3/TRBV12-4
CDR3 protein: CASGGPEDTQYF
CDR3 DNA: TGTGCCAGCGGGGGGCCGGAAGATACGCAGTATTTT

D gene: .
clone size: many
CDR3 length: 15
J gene: TRBJ2-5
V gene: TRBV6-5
CDR3 protein: CASLYRIRVEETQYF
CDR3 DNA: TGTGCCAGCCTTTATCGTATTAGGGTTGAAGAGACCCAGTACTTC

D gene: .
clone size: medium-sized
CDR3 length: 14
J gene: TRBJ1-2
V gene: TRBV4-1
CDR3 protein: CASSQVRTGYGYTF
CDR3 DNA: TGCGCCAGCAGCCAAGTAAGGACGGGTTATGGCTACACCTTC